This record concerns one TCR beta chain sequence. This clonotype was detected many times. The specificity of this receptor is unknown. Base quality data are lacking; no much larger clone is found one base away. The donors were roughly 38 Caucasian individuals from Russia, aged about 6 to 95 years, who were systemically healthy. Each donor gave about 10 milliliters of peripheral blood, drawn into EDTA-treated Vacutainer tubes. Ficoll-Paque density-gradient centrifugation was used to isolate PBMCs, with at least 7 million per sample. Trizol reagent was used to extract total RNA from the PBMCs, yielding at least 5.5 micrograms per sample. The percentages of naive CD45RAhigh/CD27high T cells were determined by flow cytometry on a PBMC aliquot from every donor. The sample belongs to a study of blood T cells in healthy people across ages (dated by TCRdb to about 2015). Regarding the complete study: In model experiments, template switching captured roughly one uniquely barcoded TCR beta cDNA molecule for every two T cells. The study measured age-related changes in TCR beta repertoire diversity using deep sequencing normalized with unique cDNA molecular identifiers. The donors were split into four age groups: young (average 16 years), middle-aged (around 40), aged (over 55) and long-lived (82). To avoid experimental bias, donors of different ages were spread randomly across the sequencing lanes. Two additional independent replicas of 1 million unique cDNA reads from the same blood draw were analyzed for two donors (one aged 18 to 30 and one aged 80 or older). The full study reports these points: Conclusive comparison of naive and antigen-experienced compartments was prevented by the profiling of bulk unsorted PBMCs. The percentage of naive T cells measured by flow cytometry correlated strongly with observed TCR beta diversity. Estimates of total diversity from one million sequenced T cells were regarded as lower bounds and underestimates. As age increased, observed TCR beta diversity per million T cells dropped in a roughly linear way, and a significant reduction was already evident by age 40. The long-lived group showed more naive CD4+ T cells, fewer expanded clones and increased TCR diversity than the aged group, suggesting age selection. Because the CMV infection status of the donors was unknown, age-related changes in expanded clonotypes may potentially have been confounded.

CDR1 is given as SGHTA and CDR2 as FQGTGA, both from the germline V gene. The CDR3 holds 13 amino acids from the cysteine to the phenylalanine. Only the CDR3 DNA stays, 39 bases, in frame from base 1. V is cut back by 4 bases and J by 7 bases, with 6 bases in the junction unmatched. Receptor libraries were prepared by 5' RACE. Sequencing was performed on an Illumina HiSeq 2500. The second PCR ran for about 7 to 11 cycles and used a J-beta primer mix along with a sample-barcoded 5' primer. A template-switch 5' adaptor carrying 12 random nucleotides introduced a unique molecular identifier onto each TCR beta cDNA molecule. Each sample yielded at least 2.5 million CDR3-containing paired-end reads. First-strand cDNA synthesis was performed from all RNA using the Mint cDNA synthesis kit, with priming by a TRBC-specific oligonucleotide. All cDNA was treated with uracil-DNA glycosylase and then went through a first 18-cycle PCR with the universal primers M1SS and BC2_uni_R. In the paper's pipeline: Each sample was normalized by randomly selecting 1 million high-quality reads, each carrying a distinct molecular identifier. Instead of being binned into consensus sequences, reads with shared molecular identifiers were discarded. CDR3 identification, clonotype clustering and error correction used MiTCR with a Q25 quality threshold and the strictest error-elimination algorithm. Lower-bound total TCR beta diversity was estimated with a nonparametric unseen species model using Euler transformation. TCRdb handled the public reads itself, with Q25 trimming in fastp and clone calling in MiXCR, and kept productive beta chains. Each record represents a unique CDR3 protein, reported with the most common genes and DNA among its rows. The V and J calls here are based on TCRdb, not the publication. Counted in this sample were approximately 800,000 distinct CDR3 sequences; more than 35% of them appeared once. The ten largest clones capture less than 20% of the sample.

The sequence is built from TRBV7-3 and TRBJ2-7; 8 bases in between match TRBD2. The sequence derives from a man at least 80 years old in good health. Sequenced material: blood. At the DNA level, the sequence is TGTGCCAGCAGCTCCAATGCGGGGGGTGAGCAGTACTTC. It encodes CASSSNAGGEQYF.